The clone carrying this T cell receptor (beta chain) was counted ten times or more. What it recognizes is unknown. This sample was taken from a study of T cells after yellow fever vaccination. Findings and limits, study-wide: Faster peaking, at day 5 versus 15, marked a secondary response that was weaker.

CDR1 SGHTA and CDR2 FQGNSA come from the germline V gene. Germline trimming cut 1 base from V and 1 base from J; bases unmatched to any gene: 5. The length of the CDR3 is 17 residues. A single record per CDR3 protein comes from TCRdb applying MiXCR to the 5' RACE reads. The sample shows hundreds of thousands of distinct CDR3 sequences, about 5.2% of them seen only once. The chain carries TRBV7-2 and TRBJ2-1, with TRBD1 matching over 9 bases. Sequencing used CD4+ T cells sorted from PBMCs, obtained on the day of the yellow fever booster vaccination. The clonotype originates from a man aged 18 to 35 who received the YFV17D yellow fever vaccine. Written as DNA, the CDR3 is TGTGCCAGCAGCTTAGATAGGGGACAGGGATCCTACAATGAGCAGTTCTTC. This codes for CASSLDRGQGSYNEQFF.